The TCR beta chain under discussion was sequenced for a study of OX40 agonist ivuxolimab in advanced cancers. Overall study findings and caveats: Partly responding patients at 0.1-3.0 mg/kg showed some of the smallest clonal expansion.

The table came from immunoSEQ multiplex PCR; TCRdb's copy has only in-frame clones and leaves some out. The table includes about 24,000 clones, around 84% detected once. In its sample, this clone was seen a few times. The target antigen is unknown. The CDR3 totals 14 residues. Trimming removed 4 bases from V and 0 bases from J, with 10 bases in between. Germline assignment: CDR1 SGDLS and CDR2 YYNGEE. This clonotype was sampled from an adult with an advanced solid tumor such as melanoma, head and neck, liver or kidney cancer. The specimen was CD4+ or CD8+ T cells sorted from blood, collected in a trial of the OX40 agonist ivuxolimab. The chain has TRBV9 and TRBJ1-2; no firm D call. CDR3 loop: CASSPGSANYGYTF. The CDR3 DNA reads as TGTGCCAGCAGCCCCGGATCTGCTAACTATGGCTACACCTTC.